This T cell receptor (beta chain) appears in the sequencing data of a study of cytomegalovirus exposure and HLA in healthy donors. Trimming took 0 bases from V and 4 from J, leaving 7 bases between them. Per the germline V gene, CDR1 is GTSNPN and CDR2 is SVGIG (reference sequence). This CDR3 spans 13 amino acids. The PCR used 60 Vbeta and 13 Jbeta primers. Sequenced by immunoSEQ multiplex PCR; TCRdb stores in-frame clones only, minus some. The sample contains about 140,000 clones, 80% of which appear only once. J is TRBJ1-5 and V is TRBV30; D unclear. Input material: PBMCs. This sequence was found in a man aged 45-60 years in good health and CMV-seronegative. This CDR3 reads CAWSVRQNQPQHF. The CDR3 DNA follows: TGTGCCTGGAGTGTGAGGCAGAATCAGCCCCAGCATTTT.